Listed here is a single T cell receptor (beta chain). What it recognizes is unknown. The record originates from a study of cytomegalovirus exposure and HLA in healthy donors. Study-level results: Accurate prediction of HLA-A and HLA-B alleles (for most subjects) was reportedly achieved from TCR beta sequences. Most TCR beta V segments were productive about 90% or about 30% of the time in an earlier analysis.

PCR was performed using 60 Vbeta and 13 Jbeta primers. The protocol was immunoSEQ multiplex PCR, while the TCRdb copy is restricted to in-frame clones and leaves out a portion. The data contain 60,000 or so clones, approximately 82% of them singletons. The CDR3 is made up of 15 amino acids. The ends were cut back, 7 bases at V and 0 bases at J, with 13 bases in the middle. Germline V gene lookup returns CDR1 LNHDA and CDR2 SQIVND (reference sequence). The specimen was PBMCs. The chain couples TRBV19 to TRBJ1-3, with D possibly TRBD1 on 6 matching bases. The receptor was derived from a woman between 40 and 50 years old in good health and CMV-seropositive. The CDR3 DNA sequence: TGTGCCAGTAAGGAGACAGGCGGCTCTGGAAACACCATATATTTT. This translates into CASKETGGSGNTIYF.